This TCR beta chain was recorded in a study of cytotoxic CD8 clonotypes in ibrutinib-treated CLL. Study-level background: Investigators collected response samples after a median about 12 months of treatment, range 6 to 36. The study's findings and limits: Baseline clonality, above age-matched healthy donor levels, tracked circulating CD8+ T-cell counts.

Sequencing was performed with immunoSEQ multiplex PCR; in TCRdb, only in-frame clones are kept and a portion is missing. The profile shows roughly 250,000 clones, under 80% of them singletons. This clone was seen more than once but under ten times. Its cognate antigen is unknown. This receptor was taken from a human donor with chronic lymphocytic leukemia. The sample consisted of PBMCs, taken after 24 months of ibrutinib treatment.

CDR3 protein: CASSYSGNTEAFF. The CDR3 nucleotides are TGTGCCAGCAGTTACTCGGGGAACACTGAAGCTTTCTTT. The chain couples TRBV27 to TRBJ1-1; D is unresolved. The CDR3 sequence is 13 residues long. In germline, CDR1 is MNHEY, CDR2 SMNVEV (reference sequence). With 4 bases removed from V and 1 base from J, the gap between germline ends came to 7 bases.